These 32 T cell receptor beta chains were all obtained from the same sample, sequenced in a study of Ad26.COV2.S vaccination and SARS-CoV-2 variants. Sample treatment: over 15 received Ad26.COV2.S at low or high dose, single or two shots; 5 received placebo; per-sample allocation not given. Sampling was done on day 63 after the first vaccine or placebo injection. The repertoire was sequenced with immunoSEQ multiplex PCR; TCRdb's copy has only in-frame clones and lacks some. This table has roughly 300,000 clones, around 88% appearing once. This sample comprised peripheral blood, obtained in a trial of Ad26.COV2.S vaccine versus placebo. Receptors originate from a person between 18 and 59 years old who received the Ad26.COV2.S COVID-19 vaccine or a placebo.

The CDR3 DNA is TGTGCCAGCAGCTTGGCCACAGCGTCGTGGAGAGGCGAGCAGTACTTC. Translating gives CASSLATASWRGEQYF. The genes are TRBV5-4 and TRBJ2-7; no firm D call. The CDR3 is 16 residues long. CDR1 SGHNT and CDR2 YYREEE come from the germline V gene (reference sequence). The germline V and J ends were trimmed by 0 bases and 6 bases, with 19 bases remaining between them.

The chain employs TRBV6-7 and TRBJ1-6, with D perhaps matching TRBD1 (6 bases). TRBV6-7 is designated an ORF whose function remains uncertain. The CDR3 consists of 14 residues. Deletions cut 8 bases from V and 5 bases from J, with 13 bases between. CDR3 in amino acids: CASPLGANNSPLHF. The CDR3 DNA is TGTGCCAGCCCCTTGGGGGCAAATAATTCACCCCTCCACTTT.

The chain carries TRBV10-3 and TRBJ2-1; TRBD1 is a possible D gene (6 bases). The V and J ends lost 6 bases and 6 bases respectively, with 21 bases between them. This CDR3 is built from 16 residues. Germline V CDR1 and CDR2: ENHRY, SYGVKD. CDR3 in DNA: TGTGCCATCAGCCCTAAGGGACATGGTATGGGCAATGAGCAGTTCTTC. Encoded protein: CAISPKGHGMGNEQFF.

This chain uses TRBV4-3 with TRBJ2-7; D tentatively reads TRBD1 or TRBD2 (5 bases each). The CDR3 has 13 amino acids. Germline V gene sequence: CDR1 LGHNA, CDR2 YSLEER. Trimming pared 8 bases from V and 0 bases from J, leaving 11 bases between. In nucleotides, the CDR3 is TGCGCCAGCGCCCGGGACGTCTCCTACGAGCAGTACTTC. Translating it yields CASARDVSYEQYF.

V usage is TRBV7-9 and J usage is TRBJ2-1, with a possible D match to TRBD1 (6 bases). The V end was cut by 5 bases, the J end by 6 bases, with 17 bases between. Germline lookup yields CDR1 SEHNR and CDR2 FQNEAQ (reference sequence). The CDR3 is 15 residues long. CDR3 coding DNA: TGTGCCAGCAGCCTGACAGGTTATGAGGGCAATGAGCAGTTCTTC. Encoded protein: CASSLTGYEGNEQFF.

The rearrangement uses TRBV28 and TRBJ1-1; the match to TRBD1 covers 11 bases. CDR1 and CDR2 from the germline V gene are MDHEN and SYDVKM. This CDR3 contains 16 residues. The V gene end was trimmed by 6 bases and the J gene end by 4 bases; junction bases not matched to a gene: 10. The CDR3 DNA sequence: TGTGCCAGCAGCCCGGGACAGGGGGTTTGGTTCACTGAAGCTTTCTTT. Its translation: CASSPGQGVWFTEAFF. The entire variable domain, with the rest obtained from reference TRBV28 and TRBJ1-1, is as follows: DVKVTQSSRYLVKRTGEKVFLECVQDMDHENMFWYRQDPGLGLRLIYFSYDVKMKEKGDIPEGYSVSREKKERFSLILESASTNQTSMYLCASSPGQGVWFTEAFFGQGTRLTVV.

The V and J genes are TRBV28 and TRBJ2-1, with a tentative D call TRBD2 (5 bases). From germline, CDR1 is MDHEN and CDR2 SYDVKM. V was shortened by 5 bases and J by 2 bases, with 13 bases between the two germline ends. This CDR3 is 15 amino acids long. Written as DNA, the CDR3 is TGTGCCAGCAGTCGGCCGGGGAGCCCCTACAATGAGCAGTTCTTC. Its translation: CASSRPGSPYNEQFF.

Worth noting for this clone: Other DNA sequences of this sample code for an identical CDR3. The chain combines TRBV5-1 with TRBJ1-3, with a possible D match to TRBD1 (6 bases). The germline V and J ends were trimmed by 2 bases and 2 bases, with 8 bases remaining between them. The germline V gene has CDR1 SGHRS and CDR2 YFSETQ. This CDR3 has 14 amino acids. The CDR3: CASSLAGAGNTIYF. DNA for the CDR3: TGCGCCAGCAGCTTAGCAGGGGCTGGAAACACCATATATTTT.

The chain employs TRBV5-1 and TRBJ2-7; 10 bases align to TRBD1. Trimming cost V 0 bases and J 6 bases; bases outside gene matches: 3. The CDR3 extends over 14 amino acids. Germline V gene sequence: CDR1 SGHRS, CDR2 YFSETQ. The CDR3 DNA reads TGCGCCAGCAGCTTGGTGGGACAGGGGACCGAGCAGTACTTC. Residues: CASSLVGQGTEQYF.

The V call is TRBV5-6, the J call TRBJ1-5, with TRBD1 matching over 9 bases. The germline V gene has CDR1 SGHDT and CDR2 YYEEEE. The CDR3 has 12 residues. The V and J ends lost 4 bases and 13 bases, in that order; junction bases with no gene match: 6. The CDR3 protein is CASSLATGGQHF. In DNA, the CDR3 is TGTGCCAGCAGCCTAGCGACAGGGGGACAGCATTTT.

V usage is TRBV7-2 and J usage is TRBJ1-2; D uncertain. Germline-derived CDR1 and CDR2 are SGHTA and FQGNSA. This CDR3 is built from 13 residues. V dropped 2 bases and J dropped 2 bases, with 6 bases sitting between them. The CDR3 coding sequence is TGTGCCAGCAGCTTAACGGAAAACTATGGCTACACCTTC. Translating gives CASSLTENYGYTF.

The rearrangement uses TRBV28 and TRBJ2-3, with D perhaps TRBD1 (5 bases). Trimming took off 6 bases at V and 3 bases at J, with 13 bases between the two ends. This CDR3 is built from 14 residues. The V gene's germline CDR1 is MDHEN and CDR2 SYDVKM. This CDR3 reads CASSPTDPTDTQYF. For the CDR3, the DNA is TGTGCCAGCAGCCCGACAGACCCTACAGATACGCAGTATTTT.

V usage is TRBV27 and J usage is TRBJ1-5; 7 positions match TRBD1. Unmatched junction bases numbered 11, after V lost 5 bases and J lost 7 bases. Germline V CDR1 and CDR2: MNHEY, SMNVEV (reference sequence). The length of the CDR3 is 15 residues. CDR3 sequence reads: CASSHEGRGEQPQHF. The CDR3 bases are TGTGCCAGCAGTCACGAAGGCAGGGGGGAACAGCCCCAGCATTTT.

CDR3 sequence reads: CASSPLNTGELFF. Written as DNA, the CDR3 is TGTGCCAGCAGCCCACTAAACACCGGGGAGCTGTTTTTT. The chain is built from TRBV4-2 and TRBJ2-2, with D unclear. The CDR3 runs to 13 residues. Germline V lookup: CDR1 LGHNA, CDR2 YNFKEQ. Trimming took off 4 bases at V and 2 bases at J, with 5 bases between the two ends.

The rearrangement uses TRBV6-5 and TRBJ1-5; D is unresolved. This CDR3 region has 13 residues. Germline loops: CDR1 MNHEY, CDR2 SVGAGI. Trimming left V 3 bases short and J 4 bases short, with 7 bases between. The CDR3 DNA sequence: TGTGCCAGCAGTTATGGAGGGAATCAGCCCCAGCATTTT. As protein: CASSYGGNQPQHF.

Here the CDR3 DNA reads TGTGCCAGCAGCCAAGGGTCCCATTGGGAGACCCAGTACTTC. Its protein is CASSQGSHWETQYF. The chain recombines TRBV4-2 with TRBJ2-5; D not certain. CDR1 and CDR2 from the germline V gene are LGHNA and YNFKEQ. The CDR3 sequence is 14 residues long. Trimming took 1 base from V and 5 from J, leaving 11 bases between them.

The chain is built from TRBV6-2 or TRBV6-3 and TRBJ1-2; D ambiguous. In germline, CDR1 is MNHEY, CDR2 SVGEGT. Trimming removed 2 bases from V and 8 bases from J, with 18 bases in between. The CDR3 runs to 15 residues. The DNA of the CDR3 is TGTGCCAGCAGTTACCGGACGGTGAATCCGTGGGGCTACACCTTC. The encoded protein is CASSYRTVNPWGYTF.

The J gene is TRBJ1-1, the V gene TRBV7-3; 8 bases line up with TRBD1. V shed 6 bases and J 7 bases; nucleotides not matched to a gene: 7. CDR3 size: 13 residues. Germline V gene data show CDR1 as SGHTA and CDR2 as FQGTGA. The DNA of the CDR3 is TGTGCCAGCAGTTTCACAGGGGGGTTTGAAGCTTTCTTT. The encoded protein is CASSFTGGFEAFF. Full variable domain (rest looked up from reference TRBV7-3 and TRBJ1-1): GAGVSQTPSNKVTEKGKYVELRCDPISGHTALYWYRQSLGQGPEFLIYFQGTGAADDSGLPNDRFFAVRPEGSVSTLKIQRTERGDSAVYLCASSFTGGFEAFFGQGTRLTVV.

The chain combines TRBV11-2 with TRBJ1-2, with D uncertain. Trimming removed 4 bases from V and 7 bases from J, with 13 bases in between. This CDR3 is 13 amino acids long. The germline V gene encodes CDR1 SGHAT and CDR2 FQNNGV. The CDR3 nucleotides read TGTGCCAGCAGCTCACCTGACTTGGGTGGCTACACCTTC. This codes for CASSSPDLGGYTF. The full variable domain, rest sourced from reference TRBV11-2 and TRBJ1-2, is EAGVAQSPRYKIIEKRQSVAFWCNPISGHATLYWYQQILGQGPKLLIQFQNNGVVDDSQLPKDRFSAERLKGVDSTLKIQPAKLEDSAVYLCASSSPDLGGYTFGSGTRLTVV.

This rearrangement joins TRBV7-2 to TRBJ2-5, with 7 bases that match TRBD2. Germline CDR1 is SGHTA and CDR2 is FQGNSA. V shed 1 base and J 0 bases; nucleotides not matched to a gene: 2. This CDR3 contains 15 residues. The CDR3 is CASSLGGGYQETQYF. The DNA of the CDR3 is TGTGCCAGCAGCTTAGGGGGGGGTTACCAAGAGACCCAGTACTTC.

The chain combines TRBV19 with TRBJ2-1; 9 bases are shared with TRBD2. Per germline, CDR1 LNHDA and CDR2 SQIVND (reference sequence). The CDR3 extends over 14 amino acids. V lost 2 bases, J lost 4 bases, and 0 bases stayed unmatched. CDR3 nucleotides: TGTGCCAGTAGTATAAGCGGGAGGTACAATGAGCAGTTCTTC. It specifies CASSISGRYNEQFF.

The chain joins TRBV3-1 (or the pseudogene TRBV3-2) to TRBJ2-7; D not certain. This CDR3 comprises 12 residues. V was shortened by 4 bases and J by 5 bases, with 9 bases between the two germline ends. The germline CDR1 and CDR2 sequences are LGHDT and YNNKEL (reference sequence). This CDR3 reads CASSLSGDEQYF. The DNA for the CDR3 is TGTGCCAGCAGCCTTAGTGGGGACGAGCAGTACTTC.

This clone occurred a few times. The chain carries TRBV30 and TRBJ2-7; D may be TRBD1 (5 bases). V dropped 2 bases and J dropped 1 base, with 12 bases sitting between them. Germline CDR1 is GTSNPN and CDR2 is SVGIG (reference sequence). The CDR3 contains 14 residues. CDR3 coding DNA: TGTGCCTGGAGTCGCGCAGGGTCTTCCTACGAGCAGTACTTC. This gives the protein CAWSRAGSSYEQYF.

This chain joins TRBV18 and TRBJ2-5; 7 bases are a match to TRBD1. Losses at the gene ends were 6 bases for V and 2 bases for J; bases not matched to a gene: 3. The CDR3 runs 13 residues. Per the germline V gene, CDR1 is KGHSH and CDR2 is LQKENI. CDR3 region: CASSGGQQETQYF. The CDR3 bases are TGTGCCAGCTCTGGGGGACAGCAAGAGACCCAGTACTTC.

V and J are TRBV5-8 and TRBJ1-2, with D tentatively TRBD1 (6 bases). The CDR3 runs to 14 residues. Trimming cost V 8 bases and J 3 bases, with 17 bases left between them. CDR1 is SGHTS and CDR2 is YDEGEE in the germline V gene. CDR3 region: CASLPPGHYYGYTF. The CDR3 DNA reads TGTGCCAGTCTACCTCCGGGACACTACTATGGCTACACCTTC.

The rearrangement links TRBV5-1 to TRBJ2-1, with D hard to call. With 5 bases removed from V and 2 bases from J, the gap between germline ends came to 14 bases. This CDR3 has 15 residues. Germline assignment: CDR1 SGHRS and CDR2 YFSETQ. The CDR3, as DNA: TGCGCCAGCAGTAATAGGCGGAAGACCTACAATGAGCAGTTCTTC. As protein: CASSNRRKTYNEQFF.

The gene calls are TRBV28 and TRBJ1-2, with D hard to call. The CDR3 has 13 amino acids. Germline V CDR1 and CDR2: MDHEN, SYDVKM. The ends were cut back, 4 bases at V and 8 bases at J, with 14 bases in the middle. The CDR3 region is CASSYLASRGYTF. The CDR3 region has the DNA TGTGCCAGCAGTTATCTGGCCAGTCGGGGCTACACCTTC.

The gene calls are TRBV10-3 and TRBJ2-6; D tentatively reads TRBD1 or TRBD2 (6 bases each). The germline gives CDR1 ENHRY, CDR2 SYGVKD. The CDR3 spans 16 residues. Trimming removed 5 bases at V and 2 bases at J, with 13 bases between. CDR3 in amino acids: CAISPFGGPGANVLTF. The CDR3 DNA reads as TGTGCCATCAGTCCCTTTGGGGGGCCTGGGGCCAACGTCCTGACTTTC.

The chain recombines TRBV9 with TRBJ2-2; TRBD2 aligns across 10 bases. The CDR3 runs 15 residues. V shed 4 bases, J shed 7 bases, and the junction held 7 bases outside the gene matches. Germline-derived CDR1 and CDR2 are SGDLS and YYNGEE. CDR3 region: CASSRLAGAGGELFF. CDR3 bases: TGTGCCAGCAGCCGGCTAGCGGGAGCGGGCGGGGAGCTGTTTTTT.

CDR3 loop: CASSHLGQEVYF. CDR3 nucleotide sequence: TGTGCCAGCAGCCATTTAGGACAGGAAGTGTACTTC. The chain joins TRBV3-1 (or the pseudogene TRBV3-2) to TRBJ2-7; TRBD1 aligns across 7 bases. The ends lost 3 bases at V and 12 bases at J; junction bases unmatched: 8. CDR3 length equals 12 residues. Germline V lookup: CDR1 LGHDT, CDR2 YNNKEL (reference sequence).

The J gene is TRBJ2-2, the V gene TRBV7-2, with TRBD2 as a possible D gene (5 bases). V was cut by 7 bases and J by 6 bases, with 15 bases left in between. From germline, CDR1 is SGHTA and CDR2 FQGNSA. CDR3 size: 14 residues. The CDR3 bases are TGTGCCAGCAAGGGTCTAGCTGGGGCCGGGGAGCTGTTTTTT. Translating gives CASKGLAGAGELFF.

The CDR3 sequence is CASSKGSHKYTDQPQHF. In DNA, the CDR3 is TGTGCCAGCAGCAAAGGGTCCCACAAGTACACCGATCAGCCCCAGCATTTT. The V call is TRBV21-1, the J call TRBJ1-5; the listed D gene, TRBD1, was not tested against the DNA. TRBV21-1 is listed as a pseudogene. The CDR3 has 17 residues.